Shown below are 27 T cell receptor beta chains from a single sample sequenced in a study of cytomegalovirus exposure and HLA in healthy donors (dated by TCRdb to the late 2010s). The method behind the library was the immunoSEQ multiplex PCR assay. A mixture of 60 forward primers for TCR Vbeta segments and 13 reverse primers for TCR Jbeta segments was used in the multiplex PCR. Drawn from immuneACCESS, this table holds only the in-frame rearrangements with V and J called that TCRdb kept. Clones are partly lost; checked studies trace under half to an unresolved V gene and leave the rest unexplained. Here the sample has about 150,000 clones; 82% occur a single time. The top ten clonotypes cover around 7.8% of the sample. Sequenced sample: PBMCs. These TCRs come from a woman aged 45-65 years in good health and CMV-seropositive.

In this sample, this clone turned up a few times. The chain links TRBV10-3 to TRBJ1-2; tentatively, D is TRBD1 (6 bases). The germline V gene has CDR1 ENHRY and CDR2 SYGVKD. This CDR3 spans 13 amino acids. Trimming took 6 bases from V and 4 from J, leaving 12 bases between them. CDR3 coding DNA: TGTGCCATCAGGGAAACAGGGACCTATGGCTACACCTTC. This translates into CAIRETGTYGYTF.

This sequence joins TRBV14 and TRBJ2-1; 8 bases agree with TRBD2. The germline V gene encodes CDR1 SGHDN and CDR2 FVKESK. The CDR3 covers 15 residues. V gave up 2 bases and J gave up 4 bases; unmatched junction bases: 4. DNA of the CDR3: TGTGCCAGCAGCCAAAGGACTAGCCCATACAATGAGCAGTTCTTC. It is translated as CASSQRTSPYNEQFF.

The V call is TRBV28, the J call TRBJ1-2, with TRBD1 matching over 7 bases. The V gene's germline CDR1 is MDHEN and CDR2 SYDVKM. J gave up 4 bases and V 6 bases, and 8 bases lay outside the gene matches. This CDR3 contains 14 residues. The CDR3 coding sequence is TGTGCCAGCAGCTCCAGGGGGACGGCCTATGGCTACACCTTC. Protein: CASSSRGTAYGYTF.

The J gene is TRBJ1-5, the V gene TRBV18; D may be TRBD1 (6 bases). Germline lookup yields CDR1 KGHSH and CDR2 LQKENI. This CDR3 comprises 14 residues. The germline V and J ends were trimmed by 3 bases and 5 bases, with 11 bases remaining between them. DNA of the CDR3: TGTGCCAGCTCACCCAACAGGGCCCATCAGCCCCAGCATTTT. It yields the protein CASSPNRAHQPQHF.

The J gene is TRBJ2-1, the V gene TRBV29-1, with a possible D match to TRBD2 (7 bases). Trimming shortened V by 7 bases and J by 4 bases, and 14 bases separated the two germline ends. This CDR3 has 13 residues. Per germline, CDR1 SQVTM and CDR2 ANQGSEA. CDR3 in amino acids: CSARKGGYNEQFF. The CDR3 DNA sequence: TGCAGCGCCCGAAAGGGGGGGTACAATGAGCAGTTCTTC.

The count of this clone is one. Its ends do not fully match the called genes, so a read error is possible. The rearrangement joins TRBV7-7 to TRBJ2-1, with 7 nucleotides matching TRBD2. The V gene's germline CDR1 is SSHAT and CDR2 FNYEAQ (reference sequence). The CDR3 consists of 15 residues. CDR3 in DNA: TGTGCTAGCAGCTACGGACTAGATCCTTACAATGAGCAGTTCTTC. Translation: CASSYGLDPYNEQFF.

V is TRBV19 and J is TRBJ1-5; D is perhaps TRBD1 (5 bases). The germline V gene has CDR1 LNHDA and CDR2 SQIVND (reference sequence). This CDR3 spans 14 amino acids. V dropped 2 bases and J dropped 11 bases, with 16 bases sitting between them. The CDR3 region is CASSITGPTGAQHF. The DNA for the CDR3 is TGTGCCAGTAGTATAACGGGACCCACGGGGGCCCAGCATTTT.

The V and J genes are TRBV30 and TRBJ1-2; maybe TRBD1 (5 bases). There are 14 residues in the CDR3. Between the trimmed V and J ends, which lost 2 bases and 1 base, there was a span of 11 bases. Germline loops: CDR1 GTSNPN, CDR2 SVGIG (reference sequence). The DNA of the CDR3 is TGTGCCTGGAGTCCCTCGACAGTTAACTATGGCTACACCTTC. This sequence encodes CAWSPSTVNYGYTF.

This clone has only one observation. The rearrangement links TRBV7-2 to TRBJ2-2, with a tentative D call TRBD1 (6 bases). The CDR3 is made up of 14 amino acids. Trimming cost V 3 bases and J 6 bases, with 11 bases left between them. Germline V gene sequence: CDR1 SGHTA, CDR2 FQGNSA. CDR3: CASSFREGAGELFF. CDR3 bases: TGTGCCAGCAGCTTTAGAGAGGGGGCCGGGGAGCTGTTTTTT.

V and J are TRBV27 and TRBJ1-1; a possible D gene is TRBD1 (5 bases). CDR1 and CDR2 (germline): MNHEY, SMNVEV (reference sequence). The CDR3 is 13 amino acids. The V end was cut by 5 bases, the J end by 1 base, with 8 bases between. The CDR3 reads CASSQGSNTEAFF. For the CDR3, the DNA is TGTGCCAGCAGTCAGGGCTCGAACACTGAAGCTTTCTTT.

With regard to this clone: Other DNA sequences in the same sample also yield this CDR3. V is TRBV28 and J is TRBJ1-2, with a possible D match to TRBD1 (6 bases). The ends were cut back, 5 bases at V and 2 bases at J, with 9 bases in the middle. This CDR3 has 13 residues. Germline V gene lookup returns CDR1 MDHEN and CDR2 SYDVKM. The CDR3 sequence is CASSLDRNYGYTF. Here the CDR3 DNA reads TGTGCCAGCAGTCTCGACAGGAACTATGGCTACACCTTC.

This clone was recorded a few times. This rearrangement joins TRBV7-6 to TRBJ2-7; D uncertain. This CDR3 spans 11 amino acids. Trimming shortened V by 4 bases and J by 7 bases, and 8 bases separated the two germline ends. The V gene's germline CDR1 is SGHVS and CDR2 FNYEAQ. CDR3 sequence: CASSSSKEQYF. The CDR3 nucleotides read TGTGCCAGCAGCTCTAGTAAGGAGCAGTACTTC. The full variable domain, with the rest looked up from reference TRBV7-6 and TRBJ2-7, is GAGVSQSPRYKVTKRGQDVALRCDPISGHVSLYWYRQALGQGPEFLTYFNYEAQQDKSGLPNDRFSAERPEGSISTLTIQRTEQRDSAMYRCASSSSKEQYFGPGTRLTVT.

The chain employs TRBV30 and TRBJ1-4, with D unresolved. Between the trimmed V and J ends, which lost 5 bases and 0 bases, there was a span of 22 bases. Germline assignment: CDR1 GTSNPN and CDR2 SVGIG (reference sequence). The CDR3 spans 18 residues. The CDR3 loop is CAWGPGARLGATNEKLFF. The CDR3 DNA sequence: TGTGCCTGGGGTCCGGGAGCCCGTTTAGGAGCAACTAATGAAAAACTGTTTTTT.

The gene calls are TRBV19 and TRBJ1-1, with 8 bases matching TRBD1. Trimming took 5 bases from V and 3 from J; bases not matched to a gene: 11. The CDR3 length is 16 residues. The germline V gene has CDR1 LNHDA and CDR2 SQIVND (reference sequence). This CDR3 reads CASSDGTGWGDTEAFF. The CDR3 DNA is TGTGCCAGTAGTGATGGGACAGGATGGGGGGACACTGAAGCTTTCTTT.

The chain carries TRBV11-3 and TRBJ2-2; TRBD2 agrees at 8 bases. The CDR3 is 15 amino acids. Germline V gene data show CDR1 as SGHNT and CDR2 as YENEEA. After removal of 3 bases from V and 0 bases from J, the junction contained 0 bases not matched to a gene. The CDR3 DNA follows: TGTGCCAGCAGCTTGGGACTAGCGAACACCGGGGAGCTGTTTTTT. It specifies CASSLGLANTGELFF.

Only one count was recorded for this clone. This chain uses TRBV7-9 with TRBJ2-1; tentatively, D is TRBD1 (6 bases). From germline, CDR1 is SEHNR and CDR2 FQNEAQ (reference sequence). This CDR3 comprises 15 residues. Trimming cost V 5 bases and J 7 bases, with 18 bases left between them. This CDR3 reads CASSLVGAARNEQFF. In DNA, the CDR3 is TGTGCCAGCAGCCTAGTGGGGGCGGCTAGGAATGAGCAGTTCTTC.

This sequence joins TRBV2 and TRBJ1-1; 7 positions match TRBD1. This CDR3 contains 14 residues. Germline-derived CDR1 and CDR2 are SNHLY and FYNNEI. Trimming cost V 6 bases and J 9 bases; bases outside gene matches: 13. CDR3 nucleotides: TGTGCCAGCAGCGTACTCTCACAGGGGAGTCAAGCTTTCTTT. Protein: CASSVLSQGSQAFF.

The chain links TRBV11-2 to TRBJ1-3; D not certain. Germline lookup yields CDR1 SGHAT and CDR2 FQNNGV. Trimming shortened V by 1 base and J by 0 bases, and 10 bases separated the two germline ends. The CDR3 extends over 16 amino acids. This chain's CDR3 is CASSLGSRFSGNTIYF. In DNA, the CDR3 is TGTGCCAGCAGCTTAGGGTCGCGCTTCTCTGGAAACACCATATATTTT.

This clone was seen once. The rearrangement joins TRBV13 to TRBJ2-7, with D possibly matching TRBD2 (6 bases). V gave up 5 bases and J gave up 7 bases, with 21 bases separating them. Germline V gene sequence: CDR1 PRHDT, CDR2 FYEKMQ (reference sequence). This CDR3 spans 15 amino acids. The CDR3 region has the DNA TGTGCCAGCAGCGGAGGGCCCAGTACGAGGGATGAGCAGTACTTC. It encodes CASSGGPSTRDEQYF. The complete variable domain, with remaining parts taken from reference TRBV13 and TRBJ2-7, reads AAGVIQSPRHLIKEKRETATLKCYPIPRHDTVYWYQQGPGQDPQFLISFYEKMQSDKGSIPDRFSAQQFSDYHSELNMSSLELGDSALYFCASSGGPSTRDEQYFGPGTRLTVT.

V gene TRBV5-1 combines with J gene TRBJ1-2; 7 nucleotides match TRBD1. After removal of 2 bases from V and 6 bases from J, the junction contained 13 bases not matched to a gene. CDR3 length: 16 residues. Per germline, CDR1 SGHRS and CDR2 YFSETQ. CDR3 protein: CASSLAGQGVEDGYTF. The CDR3 nucleotides are TGCGCCAGCAGCTTAGCTGGGCAGGGGGTGGAAGATGGCTACACCTTC.

The chain couples TRBV7-6 to TRBJ2-7; a possible D gene is TRBD1 (6 bases). Germline V gives CDR1 SGHVS, CDR2 FNYEAQ. The germline V and J ends were trimmed by 4 bases and 5 bases, with 18 bases remaining between them. CDR3 size: 15 residues. The CDR3 region has the DNA TGTGCCAGCAGCTCAGACAGGTCCCCAATGAACGAGCAGTACTTC. It is translated as CASSSDRSPMNEQYF.

The rearrangement links TRBV6-6 to TRBJ1-6; D not resolved. This CDR3 region has 14 residues. Germline assignment: CDR1 MNHNY and CDR2 SVGAGI (reference sequence). The V gene lost 6 bases and the J gene lost 4 bases, with 10 bases spanning the gap. In DNA, the CDR3 is TGTGCCAGCAGCCCGACAAGTTATAATTCACCCCTCCACTTT. This translates into CASSPTSYNSPLHF.

This chain uses TRBV9 with TRBJ2-1, with 9 bases that match TRBD2. The CDR3 has 15 residues. Germline trimming cut 0 bases from V and 8 bases from J; bases unmatched to any gene: 6. Looked up from germline, CDR1 is SGDLS and CDR2 is YYNGEE. The CDR3 DNA sequence: TGTGCCAGCAGCGTAGACGTCCTAGCGGGGCATGAGCAGTTCTTC. It codes for CASSVDVLAGHEQFF.

V and J are TRBV6-6 and TRBJ2-3, with 9 bases identical to TRBD2. The V segment lost 6 bases and the J segment 6 bases; nucleotides outside the gene matches: 10. The germline CDR1 and CDR2 sequences are MNHNY and SVGAGI (reference sequence). The CDR3 length is 15 residues. The CDR3 sequence: CASSRTSAGIDTQYF. The CDR3 DNA reads as TGTGCCAGCAGCAGGACTAGCGCGGGTATCGATACGCAGTATTTT.

This sequence joins TRBV15 and TRBJ1-1; D is perhaps TRBD1 (6 bases). The CDR3 extends over 20 amino acids. Germline loops: CDR1 LNHNV, CDR2 YYDKDF (reference sequence). Trimming left V 0 bases short and J 3 bases short, with 26 bases between. CDR3 sequence (DNA): TGTGCCACCAGCAGAGAGACATTCCGTGGGGGGGCGGATGGGGACACTGAAGCTTTCTTT. Amino acid sequence: CATSRETFRGGADGDTEAFF.

Remarks on this clone: Compared with germline, one end of the junction differs, possibly owing to a read error. The chain links TRBV11-2 to TRBJ1-1; possibly TRBD1 for D (5 bases). This CDR3 has 16 amino acids. Germline CDR1 is SGHAT and CDR2 is FQNNGV. In nucleotides, the CDR3 is TGTGCCAGCAGCTTAGTGGGGCAGAACATGAACCCTGAAGCTTTCTTT. Encoded protein: CASSLVGQNMNPEAFF.

The chain links TRBV4-1 to TRBJ2-1, with D perhaps TRBD2 (5 bases). The CDR3 contains 13 residues. Germline V lookup: CDR1 MGHRA, CDR2 YSYEKL. V dropped 3 bases and J dropped 11 bases, with 14 bases sitting between them. CDR3 DNA sequence: TGCGCCAGCAGCCACGGAATGACGGGGAAGCAGTTCTTC. Translating gives CASSHGMTGKQFF.